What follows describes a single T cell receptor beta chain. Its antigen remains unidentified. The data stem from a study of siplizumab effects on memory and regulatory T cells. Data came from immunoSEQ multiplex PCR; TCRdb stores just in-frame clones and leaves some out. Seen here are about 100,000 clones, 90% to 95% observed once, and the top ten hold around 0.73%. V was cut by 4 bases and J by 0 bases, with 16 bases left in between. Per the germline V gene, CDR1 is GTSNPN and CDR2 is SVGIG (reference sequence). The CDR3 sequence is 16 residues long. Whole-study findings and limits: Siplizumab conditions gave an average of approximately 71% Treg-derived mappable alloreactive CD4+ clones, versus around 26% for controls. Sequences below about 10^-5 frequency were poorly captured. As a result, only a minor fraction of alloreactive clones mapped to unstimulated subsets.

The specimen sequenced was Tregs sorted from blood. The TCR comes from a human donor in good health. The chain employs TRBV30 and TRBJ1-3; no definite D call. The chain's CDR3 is CAWKYPGSSSGNTIYF. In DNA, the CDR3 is TGTGCCTGGAAATACCCCGGCTCTAGCTCTGGAAACACCATATATTTT.